This record concerns one T cell receptor (beta chain) sequence. The record originates from a study of T cell changes during pregnancy in multiple sclerosis. Germline values: CDR1 SGHTA, CDR2 FQGTGA. V was clipped by 5 bases and J by 4 bases, with 15 bases between them. This CDR3 is built from 14 residues. Using immunoSEQ multiplex PCR, the repertoire was profiled, and TCRdb retains in-frame clones only, with some absent. The data show around 19,000 clones, with around 87% seen just once and 13% held by the top ten. The chain is built from TRBV7-3 and TRBJ2-7; the D is unclear. The sample consisted of CD8+ T cells from peripheral blood mononuclear cells, taken in the third trimester of pregnancy. The clonotype was recovered from a female donor in good health, enrolled as a control in a pregnancy study. The CDR3 coding sequence is TGTGCCAGCAGCCTAAAGGCGGATTCATACGAGCAGTACTTC. Translated, it gives CASSLKADSYEQYF.